The rows below give T cell receptor beta chains drawn from one sample of a study of cytomegalovirus exposure and HLA in healthy donors. TCRdb's table, derived via immunoSEQ multiplex PCR, lists solely in-frame clones and lacks some. The sample has 110,000 to 150,000 clones; about 77% are singletons. The specimen was PBMCs. The receptors stem from a male donor in good health and CMV-seronegative. CDR3s include the opening cysteine and the closing phenylalanine or tryptophan. The order of the fields is CDR3 length, J gene, D gene, clone size, V gene, CDR3 DNA, CDR3 protein. The D gene is left open where the match is weak. Clone size appears in some rows only: once, few, many, or a class for an expanded clone.

length: 12
J: TRBJ1-2
D: TRBD1
size: NA
V: TRBV6-1
DNA: TGTGCCAGCAGTGAAAACAGGGGGGGCTACACCTTC
CDR3: CASSENRGGYTF

length: 14
J: TRBJ2-1
D: TRBD2
size: NA
V: TRBV2
DNA: TGTGCCAGCAGTGCGAGCGGGAGAGACAATGAGCAGTTCTTC
CDR3: CASSASGRDNEQFF

length: 16
J: TRBJ2-1
D: TRBD2
size: NA
V: TRBV10-1
DNA: TGCGCCAGCAGTGAGTCGGCTAGCGGGTCATACAATGAGCAGTTCTTC
CDR3: CASSESASGSYNEQFF

length: 14
J: TRBJ1-3
D: NA
size: NA
V: TRBV7-9
DNA: TGTGCCAGCAGCCCGAGCGCGTCTGGAAACACCATATATTTT
CDR3: CASSPSASGNTIYF

length: 16
J: TRBJ1-2
D: TRBD1
size: NA
V: TRBV18
DNA: TGTGCCAGCTCGCACGAACAGGGGGCTCGCGGATATGGCTACACCTTC
CDR3: CASSHEQGARGYGYTF

length: 15
J: TRBJ2-7
D: NA
size: NA
V: TRBV7-9
DNA: TGTGCCAGCAGCCAAATCCCGGGACAACTTTACGAGCAGTACTTC
CDR3: CASSQIPGQLYEQYF

length: 18
J: TRBJ2-1
D: TRBD2
size: NA
V: TRBV6-1
DNA: TGTGCCAGCAGTGAAGATGGGACTAGCGGGGGGCTTTACAATGAGCAGTTCTTC
CDR3: CASSEDGTSGGLYNEQFF

length: 19
J: TRBJ2-5
D: NA
size: NA
V: TRBV5-6
DNA: TGTGCCAGCAGCTCATTGCGGATTCAGACTCTAGCCCTACAAGAGACCCAGTACTTC
CDR3: CASSSLRIQTLALQETQYF

length: 15
J: TRBJ2-5
D: NA
size: NA
V: TRBV11-2
DNA: TGTGCCAGCAGCTTCTACGGGGGGCCCAAAGAGACCCAGTACTTC
CDR3: CASSFYGGPKETQYF

length: 14
J: TRBJ1-5
D: NA
size: once
V: TRBV7-9
DNA: TGTGCCAGCAGCTTAGGGGCAGGGGTTCAGCCCCAGCATTTT
CDR3: CASSLGAGVQPQHF

length: 16
J: TRBJ1-2
D: NA
size: NA
V: TRBV5-1
DNA: TGCGCCAGCAGCTTGGAGGCGGGGTCTGGGTCCTATGGCTACACCTTC
CDR3: CASSLEAGSGSYGYTF

length: 14
J: TRBJ2-7
D: TRBD1
size: once
V: TRBV4-1
DNA: TGCGCCAGCAGCCGACCGGGACAGACCTACGAGCAGTACTTC
CDR3: CASSRPGQTYEQYF

length: 12
J: TRBJ1-6
D: NA
size: NA
V: TRBV5-6
DNA: TGTGCCAGCAGCTTTTTCGAGGCTGTCCTCCACTTT
CDR3: CASSFFEAVLHF

length: 17
J: TRBJ2-2
D: NA
size: NA
V: TRBV5-4
DNA: TGTGCCAGCAGCTTGGCCTTAGTGGGACAAAACACCGGGGAGCTGTTTTTT
CDR3: CASSLALVGQNTGELFF

length: 17
J: TRBJ1-5
D: NA
size: NA
V: TRBV19
DNA: TGTGCCAGTAGTATGGTTCGAGGGATTGATGGAGATCAGCCCCAGCATTTT
CDR3: CASSMVRGIDGDQPQHF

length: 16
J: TRBJ2-2
D: NA
size: NA
V: TRBV25-1
DNA: TGTGCCAGCAGTGACATTCTCAGGGGAGGGGCCGGGGAGCTGTTTTTT
CDR3: CASSDILRGGAGELFF

length: 13
J: TRBJ2-1
D: TRBD1
size: NA
V: TRBV11-2
DNA: TGTGCCAGCAGCTTGGACAGGTACAATGAGCAGTTCTTC
CDR3: CASSLDRYNEQFF

length: 14
J: TRBJ2-7
D: NA
size: NA
V: TRBV7-9
DNA: TGTGCCAGCAGCTTAAGTCAGGGTTCCTACGAGCAGTACTTC
CDR3: CASSLSQGSYEQYF

length: 15
J: TRBJ2-1
D: NA
size: NA
V: TRBV27
DNA: TGTGCCAGCAGTTTATCTCGTCCCTCCTACAATGAGCAGTTCTTC
CDR3: CASSLSRPSYNEQFF

length: 12
J: TRBJ2-7
D: NA
size: NA
V: TRBV5-1
DNA: TGCGCCAGCAGCTTGCCCGGGTTCGAGCAGTACTTC
CDR3: CASSLPGFEQYF

length: 15
J: TRBJ2-2
D: TRBD2
size: NA
V: TRBV18
DNA: TGTGCCAGCTCACCTGGTGCGGGAGCCACCGGGGAGCTGTTTTTT
CDR3: CASSPGAGATGELFF

length: 13
J: TRBJ2-7
D: TRBD2
size: NA
V: TRBV27
DNA: TGTGCCAGCAGACGGGGGGTGAACTACGAGCAGTACTTC
CDR3: CASRRGVNYEQYF

length: 16
J: TRBJ1-1
D: NA
size: NA
V: TRBV5-1
DNA: TGCGCCAGCAGCTCCTTAACCGGGACAACTAACACTGAAGCTTTCTTT
CDR3: CASSSLTGTTNTEAFF

length: 15
J: TRBJ2-4
D: NA
size: NA
V: TRBV6-5
DNA: TGTGCCAGCAGTTACGCGGCGGGACAGAAAAACATTCAGTACTTC
CDR3: CASSYAAGQKNIQYF

length: 13
J: TRBJ2-1
D: NA
size: NA
V: TRBV7-8
DNA: TGTGCCAGCAGCTTGACTGGCAACACTGAGCAGTTCTTC
CDR3: CASSLTGNTEQFF

length: 18
J: TRBJ2-3
D: NA
size: NA
V: TRBV19
DNA: TGTGCCAGTAGTCCGGGAACCGGTCGGGCTCGGAGCACAGATACGCAGTATTTT
CDR3: CASSPGTGRARSTDTQYF

length: 16
J: TRBJ1-5
D: TRBD1
size: NA
V: TRBV18
DNA: TGTGCCAGCTCACCCGGGACAGGGTATAGCAATCAGCCCCAGCATTTT
CDR3: CASSPGTGYSNQPQHF

length: 18
J: TRBJ2-2
D: TRBD2
size: once
V: TRBV14
DNA: TGTGCCAGCAGCCATGGACTAGCGGGAGTTGCGAACACCGGGGAGCTGTTTTTT
CDR3: CASSHGLAGVANTGELFF